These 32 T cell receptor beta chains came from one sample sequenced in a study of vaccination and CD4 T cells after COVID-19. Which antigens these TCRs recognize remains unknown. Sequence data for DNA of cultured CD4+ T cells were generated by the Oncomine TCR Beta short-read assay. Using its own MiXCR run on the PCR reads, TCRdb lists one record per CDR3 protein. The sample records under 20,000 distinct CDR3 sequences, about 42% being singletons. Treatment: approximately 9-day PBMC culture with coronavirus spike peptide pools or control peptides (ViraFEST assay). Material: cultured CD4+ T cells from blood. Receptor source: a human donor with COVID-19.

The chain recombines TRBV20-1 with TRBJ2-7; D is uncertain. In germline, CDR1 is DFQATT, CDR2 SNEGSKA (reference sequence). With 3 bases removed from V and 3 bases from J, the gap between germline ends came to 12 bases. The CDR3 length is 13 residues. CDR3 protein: CSARSPAHYEQYF. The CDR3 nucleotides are TGCAGTGCTAGGTCCCCCGCCCACTACGAGCAGTACTTC.

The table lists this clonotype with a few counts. CDR3 loop: CASSFMTGKNTEAFF. In DNA form, the CDR3 reads TGTGCCAGCAGCTTCATGACGGGCAAGAACACTGAAGCTTTCTTT. The chain uses TRBV7-2 and TRBJ1-1; D unclear. This CDR3 spans 15 amino acids. CDR1 and CDR2 from the germline V gene are SGHTA and FQGNSA. With 3 bases removed from V and 1 base from J, the gap between germline ends came to 12 bases.

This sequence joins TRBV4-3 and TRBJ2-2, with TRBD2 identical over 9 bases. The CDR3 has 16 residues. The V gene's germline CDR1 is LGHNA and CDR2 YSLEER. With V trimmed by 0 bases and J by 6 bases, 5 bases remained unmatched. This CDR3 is CASSQDNSGGSGELFF. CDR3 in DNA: TGCGCCAGCAGCCAAGATAATAGCGGGGGTTCCGGGGAGCTGTTTTTT.

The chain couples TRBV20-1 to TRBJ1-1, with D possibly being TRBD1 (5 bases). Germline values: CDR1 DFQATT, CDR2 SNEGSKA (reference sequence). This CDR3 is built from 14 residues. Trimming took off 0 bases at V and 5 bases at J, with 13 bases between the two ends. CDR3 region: CSARDPGYRTEAFF. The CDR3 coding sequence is TGCAGTGCTAGAGATCCAGGGTATAGGACTGAAGCTTTCTTT.

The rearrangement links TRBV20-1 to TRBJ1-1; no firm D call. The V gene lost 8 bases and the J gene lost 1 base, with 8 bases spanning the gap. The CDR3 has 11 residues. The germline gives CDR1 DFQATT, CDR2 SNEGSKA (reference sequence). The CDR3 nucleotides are TGCAGTCGGGTAAGGAACACTGAAGCTTTCTTT. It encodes CSRVRNTEAFF.

This CDR3 is CASRTPTPYEQYF. The CDR3, as DNA: TGTGCCAGCCGGACACCAACTCCCTACGAGCAGTACTTC. The gene calls are TRBV6-2 or TRBV6-3 and TRBJ2-7; the D gene is possibly TRBD1 (5 bases). The CDR3 runs to 13 residues. The germline CDR1 and CDR2 sequences are MNHEY and SVGEGT. The V end lost 8 bases, the J end lost 2 bases, and 13 bases lay between the germline ends.

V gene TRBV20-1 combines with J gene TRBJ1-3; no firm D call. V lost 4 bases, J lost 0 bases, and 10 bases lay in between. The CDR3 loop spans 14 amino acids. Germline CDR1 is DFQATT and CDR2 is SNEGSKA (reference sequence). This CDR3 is CSATMQVSGNTIYF. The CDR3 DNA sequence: TGCAGTGCTACGATGCAGGTCTCTGGAAACACCATATATTTT.

CDR3 residues: CASSYSVGNTIYF. Here the CDR3 DNA reads TGTGCCAGCAGTTACTCGGTTGGAAACACCATATATTTT. The rearrangement links TRBV6-5 to TRBJ1-3; D uncertain. The germline V gene encodes CDR1 MNHEY and CDR2 SVGAGI. This CDR3 is 13 amino acids long. Trimming took 0 bases from V and 3 from J, leaving 3 bases between them.

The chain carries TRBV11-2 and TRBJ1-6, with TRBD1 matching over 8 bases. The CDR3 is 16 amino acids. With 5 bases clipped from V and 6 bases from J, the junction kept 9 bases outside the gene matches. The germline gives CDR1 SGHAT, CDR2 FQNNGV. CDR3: CASSQHDRGGNSPLHF. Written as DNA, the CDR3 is TGTGCCAGCAGCCAACACGACAGGGGCGGTAATTCACCCCTCCACTTT. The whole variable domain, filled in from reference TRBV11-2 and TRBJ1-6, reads EAGVAQSPRYKIIEKRQSVAFWCNPISGHATLYWYQQILGQGPKLLIQFQNNGVVDDSQLPKDRFSAERLKGVDSTLKIQPAKLEDSAVYLCASSQHDRGGNSPLHFGNGTRLTVT.

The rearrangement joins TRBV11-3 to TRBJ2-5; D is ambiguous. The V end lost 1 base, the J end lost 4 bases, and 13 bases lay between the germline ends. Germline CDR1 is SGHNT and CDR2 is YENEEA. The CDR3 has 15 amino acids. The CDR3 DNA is TGTGCCAGCAGCTTAGCAGGCGACAAGGGAGAGACCCAGTACTTC. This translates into CASSLAGDKGETQYF.

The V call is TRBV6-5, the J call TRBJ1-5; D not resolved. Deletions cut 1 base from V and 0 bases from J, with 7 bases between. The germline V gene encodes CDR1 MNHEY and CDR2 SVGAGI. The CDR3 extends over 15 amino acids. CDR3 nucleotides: TGTGCCAGCAGTTACTACGGACTTAGCAATCAGCCCCAGCATTTT. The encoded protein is CASSYYGLSNQPQHF.

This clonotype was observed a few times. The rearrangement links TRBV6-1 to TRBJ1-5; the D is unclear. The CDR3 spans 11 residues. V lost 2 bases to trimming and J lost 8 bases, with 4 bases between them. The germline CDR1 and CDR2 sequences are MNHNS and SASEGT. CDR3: CASSEYEPQHF. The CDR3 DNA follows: TGTGCCAGCAGTGAATATGAGCCCCAGCATTTT.

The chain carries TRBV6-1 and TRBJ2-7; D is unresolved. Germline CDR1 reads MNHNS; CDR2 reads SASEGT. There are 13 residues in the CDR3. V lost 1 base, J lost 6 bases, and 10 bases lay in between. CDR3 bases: TGTGCCAGCAGTGAAGGGCCATACGGCGAGCAGTACTTC. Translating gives CASSEGPYGEQYF.

CDR3 loop: CASRFWGEQYF. For the CDR3, the DNA is TGTGCCAGCCGATTCTGGGGGGAGCAGTACTTC. The chain recombines TRBV6-1 with TRBJ2-7; tentatively, D is TRBD1 or TRBD2 (5 bases each). The germline gives CDR1 MNHNS, CDR2 SASEGT. Trimming pared 8 bases from V and 7 bases from J, leaving 12 bases between. This CDR3 contains 11 residues.

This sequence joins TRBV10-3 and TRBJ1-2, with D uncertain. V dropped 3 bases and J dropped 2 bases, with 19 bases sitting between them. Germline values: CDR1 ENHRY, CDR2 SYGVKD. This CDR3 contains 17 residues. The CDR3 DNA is TGTGCCATCAGTGACCTCTCGTCCCTGGACGGCAACTATGGCTACACCTTC. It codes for CAISDLSSLDGNYGYTF.

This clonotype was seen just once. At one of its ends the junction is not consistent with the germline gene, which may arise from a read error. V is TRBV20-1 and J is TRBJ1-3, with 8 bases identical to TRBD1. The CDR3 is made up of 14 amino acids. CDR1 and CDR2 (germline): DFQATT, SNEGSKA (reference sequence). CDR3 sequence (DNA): TGCAGTGCCCCGGACAGGGCAGCAGGAAGCACCATATATTTT. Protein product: CSAPDRAAGSTIYF.

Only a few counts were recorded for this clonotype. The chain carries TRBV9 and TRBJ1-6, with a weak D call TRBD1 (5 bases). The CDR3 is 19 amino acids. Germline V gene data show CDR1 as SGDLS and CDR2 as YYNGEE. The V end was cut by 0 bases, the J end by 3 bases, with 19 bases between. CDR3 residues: CASSVENRQGRGYNSPLHF. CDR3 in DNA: TGTGCCAGCAGCGTAGAGAATCGGCAGGGAAGGGGCTATAATTCACCCCTCCACTTT.

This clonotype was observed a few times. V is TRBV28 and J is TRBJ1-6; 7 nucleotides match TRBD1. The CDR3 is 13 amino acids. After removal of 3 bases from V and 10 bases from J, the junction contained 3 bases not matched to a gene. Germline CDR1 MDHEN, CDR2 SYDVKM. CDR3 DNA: TGTGCCAGCAGTTTGACAGGGAAGTCACCCCTCCACTTT. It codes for CASSLTGKSPLHF.

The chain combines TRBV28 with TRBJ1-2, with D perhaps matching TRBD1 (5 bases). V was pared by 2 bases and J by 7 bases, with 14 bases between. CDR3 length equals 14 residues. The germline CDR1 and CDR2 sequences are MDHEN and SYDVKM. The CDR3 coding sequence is TGTGCCAGCAGTTTACCCTTGACAGCCAGTGGCTACACCTTC. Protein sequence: CASSLPLTASGYTF.

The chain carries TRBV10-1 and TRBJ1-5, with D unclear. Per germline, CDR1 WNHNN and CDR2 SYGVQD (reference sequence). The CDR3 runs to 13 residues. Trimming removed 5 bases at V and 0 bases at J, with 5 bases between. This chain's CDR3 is CASSQNSNQPQHF. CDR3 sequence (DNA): TGCGCCAGCAGTCAGAATAGCAATCAGCCCCAGCATTTT.

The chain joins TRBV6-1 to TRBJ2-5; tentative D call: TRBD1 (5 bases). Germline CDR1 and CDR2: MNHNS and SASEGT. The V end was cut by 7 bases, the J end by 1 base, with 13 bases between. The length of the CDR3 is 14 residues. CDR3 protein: CASTPEGAQETQYF. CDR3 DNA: TGTGCCAGCACTCCTGAAGGGGCCCAAGAGACCCAGTACTTC.

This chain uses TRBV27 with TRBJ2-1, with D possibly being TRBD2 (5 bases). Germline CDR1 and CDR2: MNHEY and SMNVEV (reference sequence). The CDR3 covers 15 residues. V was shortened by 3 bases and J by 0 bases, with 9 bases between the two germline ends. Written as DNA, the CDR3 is TGTGCCAGCAGTTTTGTGGGGAGCTCCTACAATGAGCAGTTCTTC. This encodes CASSFVGSSYNEQFF.

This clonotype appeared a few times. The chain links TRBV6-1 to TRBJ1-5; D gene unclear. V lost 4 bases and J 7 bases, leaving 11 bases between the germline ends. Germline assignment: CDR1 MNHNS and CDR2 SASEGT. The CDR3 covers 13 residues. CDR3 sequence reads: CASSALGLQPQHF. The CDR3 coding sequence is TGTGCCAGCAGTGCGTTAGGTTTGCAGCCCCAGCATTTT.

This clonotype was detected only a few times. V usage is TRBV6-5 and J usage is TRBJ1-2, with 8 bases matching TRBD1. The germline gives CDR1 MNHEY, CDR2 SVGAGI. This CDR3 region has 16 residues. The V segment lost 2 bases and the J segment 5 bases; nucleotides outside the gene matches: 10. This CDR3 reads CASSYPQGAGEYGYTF. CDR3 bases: TGTGCCAGCAGTTACCCTCAGGGGGCAGGAGAATATGGCTACACCTTC.

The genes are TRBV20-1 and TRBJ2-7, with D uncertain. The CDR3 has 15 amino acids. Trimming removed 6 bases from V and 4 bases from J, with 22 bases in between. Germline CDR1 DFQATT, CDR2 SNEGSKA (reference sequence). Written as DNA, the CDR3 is TGCAGTGCCCCTTCACCGGCCGGAGCAAAGTACGAGCAGTACTTC. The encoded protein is CSAPSPAGAKYEQYF.

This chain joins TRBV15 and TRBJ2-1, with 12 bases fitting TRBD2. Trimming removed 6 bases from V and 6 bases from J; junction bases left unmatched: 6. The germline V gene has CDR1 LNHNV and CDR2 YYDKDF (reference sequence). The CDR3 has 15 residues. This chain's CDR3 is CATSLTSGGFNEQFF. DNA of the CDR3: TGTGCCACCAGTCTGACTAGCGGGGGCTTCAATGAGCAGTTCTTC.

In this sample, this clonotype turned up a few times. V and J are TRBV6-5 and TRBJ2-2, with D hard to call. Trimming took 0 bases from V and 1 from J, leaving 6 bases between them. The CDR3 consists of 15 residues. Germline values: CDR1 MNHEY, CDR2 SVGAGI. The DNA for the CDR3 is TGTGCCAGCAGTTACTCGAAACAGAACACCGGGGAGCTGTTTTTT. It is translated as CASSYSKQNTGELFF.

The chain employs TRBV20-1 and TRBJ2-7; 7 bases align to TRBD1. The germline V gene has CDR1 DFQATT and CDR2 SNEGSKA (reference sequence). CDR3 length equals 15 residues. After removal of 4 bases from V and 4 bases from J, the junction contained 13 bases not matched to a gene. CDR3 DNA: TGCAGTGCTACCGCACCCATCTCGACAGGGTACGAGCAGTACTTC. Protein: CSATAPISTGYEQYF.

Here the CDR3 DNA reads TGTGCCAGCAGCCCTATGACAGCGTACACTGAAGCTTTCTTT. This gives the protein CASSPMTAYTEAFF. This chain joins TRBV14 and TRBJ1-1; tentative D call: TRBD1 (5 bases). The germline V gene encodes CDR1 SGHDN and CDR2 FVKESK. V was pared by 4 bases and J by 3 bases, with 12 bases between. The CDR3 totals 14 residues. The full variable domain, in which reference TRBV14 and TRBJ1-1 provide the parts outside the CDR3, is EAGVTQFPSHSVIEKGQTVTLRCDPISGHDNLYWYRRVMGKEIKFLLHFVKESKQDESGMPNNRFLAERTGGTYSTLKVQPAELEDSGVYFCASSPMTAYTEAFFGQGTRLTVV.

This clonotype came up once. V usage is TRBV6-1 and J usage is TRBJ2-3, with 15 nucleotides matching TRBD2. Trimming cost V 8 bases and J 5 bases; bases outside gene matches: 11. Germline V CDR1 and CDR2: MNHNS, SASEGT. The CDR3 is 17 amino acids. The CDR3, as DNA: TGTGCCAGCCGCGGACTAGCGGGGGGGCAGGCGAGAGATACGCAGTATTTT. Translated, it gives CASRGLAGGQARDTQYF.

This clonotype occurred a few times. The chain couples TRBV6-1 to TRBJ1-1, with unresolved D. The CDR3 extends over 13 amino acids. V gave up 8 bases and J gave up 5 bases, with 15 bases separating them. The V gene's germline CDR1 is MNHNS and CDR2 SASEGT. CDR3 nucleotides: TGTGCCAGCCAAAATCCGGCGAATACTGAAGCTTTCTTT. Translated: CASQNPANTEAFF.

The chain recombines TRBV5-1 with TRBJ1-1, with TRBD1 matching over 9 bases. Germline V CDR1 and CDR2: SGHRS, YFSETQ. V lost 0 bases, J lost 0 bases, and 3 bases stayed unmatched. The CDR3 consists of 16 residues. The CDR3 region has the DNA TGCGCCAGCAGCTTGGGGACAGGGGTCATGAACACTGAAGCTTTCTTT. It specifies CASSLGTGVMNTEAFF.